The 26 T cell receptor beta chains below come from one sample, sequenced in a study of T cell responses to AZD1222 COVID-19 vaccine. The method was immunoSEQ multiplex PCR; TCRdb's version includes in-frame clones alone and lacks a portion of them. Of 44,000 or so clones listed, around 80% are singletons. The specimen was peripheral blood, collected 28 days after the second dose of the MenACWY control vaccine. These receptors were collected from an adult who received the MenACWY meningococcal vaccine as a control.

The chain joins TRBV18 to TRBJ2-1, with 7 nucleotides matching TRBD2. The V segment lost 0 bases and the J segment 5 bases; nucleotides outside the gene matches: 7. Germline CDR1 is KGHSH and CDR2 is LQKENI. The CDR3 covers 16 residues. The CDR3 protein is CASSPPDGRSNNEQFF. CDR3 nucleotides: TGTGCCAGCTCACCACCGGACGGGAGGTCGAACAATGAGCAGTTCTTC.

V gene TRBV30 combines with J gene TRBJ1-2, with D possibly TRBD1 on 6 matching bases. The CDR3 contains 12 residues. Trimming pared 0 bases from V and 6 bases from J, leaving 8 bases between. CDR1 is GTSNPN, CDR2 SVGIG, per germline (reference sequence). In DNA form, the CDR3 reads TGTGCCTGGAGTGTACAGGGTAATGGCTACACCTTC. Its translation is CAWSVQGNGYTF.

The genes are TRBV6-5 and TRBJ1-2; D may be TRBD1 (5 bases). CDR1 and CDR2 from the germline V gene are MNHEY and SVGAGI. V was pared by 4 bases and J by 8 bases, with 17 bases between. The CDR3 length is 14 residues. CDR3 sequence reads: CASSSPGLTRGYTF. For the CDR3, the DNA is TGTGCCAGCAGTTCCCCGGGACTTACTAGAGGCTACACCTTC.

The chain joins TRBV9 to TRBJ1-2; TRBD1 aligns across 10 bases. V was pared by 4 bases and J by 6 bases, with 3 bases of the junction left unmatched. There are 13 residues in the CDR3. Germline V gives CDR1 SGDLS, CDR2 YYNGEE. CDR3 sequence (DNA): TGTGCCAGCAGCCCCGGGACAGGGGATGGCTACACCTTC. This gives the protein CASSPGTGDGYTF.

This chain links TRBV7-9 with TRBJ2-5; a weak D match, TRBD2 (5 bases). In germline, CDR1 is SEHNR, CDR2 FQNEAQ (reference sequence). V gave up 0 bases and J gave up 5 bases, with 10 bases separating them. The CDR3 runs to 14 residues. CDR3 bases: TGTGCCAGCAGCTTAGCGACGGGGATCGAGACCCAGTACTTC. Its protein product is CASSLATGIETQYF.

In DNA, the CDR3 is TGTGCCAGCAGTCGGGGCCAGGGGGCGGTCAGTACGCAGTATTTT. Amino acid sequence: CASSRGQGAVSTQYF. The chain joins TRBV27 to TRBJ2-3; 8 nucleotides line up with TRBD1. The junction had 12 bases not matched to a gene; V was cut back by 5 bases and J by 8 bases. Germline V lookup: CDR1 MNHEY, CDR2 SMNVEV (reference sequence). This CDR3 comprises 15 residues.

The table lists this clone with a few counts. The chain has TRBV9 and TRBJ2-1; a possible D gene is TRBD1 (6 bases). Trimming removed 4 bases from V and 0 bases from J, with 17 bases in between. The germline CDR1 and CDR2 sequences are SGDLS and YYNGEE. The CDR3 spans 17 residues. The CDR3 bases are TGTGCCAGCAGCTCTCGACAGGCACCGAGCTCCTACAATGAGCAGTTCTTC. Residues: CASSSRQAPSSYNEQFF. The variable domain in full, with the rest retrieved from reference TRBV9 and TRBJ2-1, is DSGVTQTPKHLITATGQRVTLRCSPRSGDLSVYWYQQSLDQGLQFLIQYYNGEERAKGNILERFSAQQFPDLHSELNLSSLELGDSALYFCASSSRQAPSSYNEQFFGPGTRLTVL.

This chain joins TRBV3-1 (or the pseudogene TRBV3-2) and TRBJ1-5, with D uncertain. CDR1 is LGHDT, CDR2 YNNKEL, per germline (reference sequence). The germline V and J ends were trimmed by 1 base and 4 bases, with 5 bases remaining between them. The CDR3 runs 13 residues. CDR3 sequence (DNA): TGTGCCAGCAGCCAAGGACCGAATCAGCCCCAGCATTTT. As protein: CASSQGPNQPQHF.

The gene calls are TRBV19 and TRBJ1-5; TRBD1 matches 11 bases. V shed 9 bases and J 0 bases; nucleotides not matched to a gene: 10. The CDR3 is 17 amino acids. Germline CDR1 and CDR2: LNHDA and SQIVND (reference sequence). The CDR3 sequence: CASIRRGQGDSNQPQHF. CDR3 bases: TGTGCCAGCATCAGGCGGGGACAGGGGGATAGCAATCAGCCCCAGCATTTT.

The rearrangement joins TRBV18 to TRBJ2-2; the match to TRBD2 covers 10 bases. Germline loops: CDR1 KGHSH, CDR2 LQKENI. The CDR3 consists of 18 residues. V gave up 1 base and J gave up 8 bases; unmatched junction bases: 13. CDR3: CASSPLMRLAGDDGELFF. CDR3 bases: TGTGCCAGCTCACCACTTATGAGGCTAGCGGGAGACGATGGGGAGCTGTTTTTT.

The J gene is TRBJ1-4, the V gene TRBV29-1; D uncertain. Germline V gene sequence: CDR1 SQVTM, CDR2 ANQGSEA. The CDR3 totals 15 residues. Trimming cost V 0 bases and J 4 bases, with 12 bases left between them. The DNA for the CDR3 is TGCAGCGTTGAAGATGTTAACGGTTATAATGAAAAACTGTTTTTT. As protein: CSVEDVNGYNEKLFF.

J is TRBJ2-5 and V is TRBV5-5, with D tentatively TRBD1 or TRBD2 (5 bases each). The CDR3 runs 14 residues. Per the germline V gene, CDR1 is SGHKS and CDR2 is YYEKEE (reference sequence). Trimming left V 4 bases short and J 5 bases short, with 15 bases between. CDR3 coding DNA: TGTGCCAGCAGCGCCGACTTCGGGACGGAGACCCAGTACTTC. Amino acid sequence: CASSADFGTETQYF.

This clone came up a few times. The chain uses TRBV24-1 and TRBJ2-1, with D tentatively TRBD1 (6 bases). Germline V lookup: CDR1 KGHDR, CDR2 SFDVKD. V lost 0 bases, J lost 14 bases, and 16 bases lay in between. This CDR3 is 14 amino acids long. CDR3 sequence reads: CATSDLQGPRTKFF. For the CDR3, the DNA is TGTGCCACCAGTGATTTGCAGGGGCCCAGGACGAAGTTCTTC.

V usage is TRBV5-1 and J usage is TRBJ1-2, with 7 bases that match TRBD1. J was trimmed by 4 bases and V by 0 bases; bases with no gene match: 9. This CDR3 is 16 amino acids long. Germline values: CDR1 SGHRS, CDR2 YFSETQ. DNA for the CDR3: TGCGCCAGCAGCTTGGGACCAGACAGGGAACTCTATGGCTACACCTTC. This translates into CASSLGPDRELYGYTF. The complete variable domain, with remaining parts taken from reference TRBV5-1 and TRBJ1-2, reads KAGVTQTPRYLIKTRGQQVTLSCSPISGHRSVSWYQQTPGQGLQFLFEYFSETQRNKGNFPGRFSGRQFSNSRSEMNVSTLELGDSALYLCASSLGPDRELYGYTFGSGTRLTVV.

This clone was recorded a few times. The J gene is TRBJ2-3, the V gene TRBV19; D remains ambiguous. Deletions cut 0 bases from V and 3 bases from J, with 10 bases between. Germline values: CDR1 LNHDA, CDR2 SQIVND (reference sequence). The CDR3 runs 15 residues. The CDR3 nucleotides read TGTGCCAGTAGTATAGATCGGGCGGAGACAGATACGCAGTATTTT. Translated: CASSIDRAETDTQYF.

The sample holds a few counts of this clone. The chain is built from TRBV6-4 and TRBJ2-3, with 10 bases that match TRBD1. J was trimmed by 1 base and V by 2 bases; bases with no gene match: 0. The CDR3 consists of 15 residues. Germline CDR1 reads MRHNA; CDR2 reads SNTAGT. DNA of the CDR3: TGTGCCAGCAGTGACGGGACAGGGGGCACAGATACGCAGTATTTT. This translates into CASSDGTGGTDTQYF.

This clone appeared many times. This chain links TRBV6-6 with TRBJ2-7; 9 bases fit TRBD1. CDR1 and CDR2 (germline): MNHNY, SVGAGI (reference sequence). The CDR3 loop spans 14 amino acids. J lost 3 bases, V lost 0 bases, and 0 bases had no gene match. CDR3 protein: CASSYSTGGYEQYF. Here the CDR3 DNA reads TGTGCCAGCAGTTACTCGACAGGGGGCTACGAGCAGTACTTC.

The V call is TRBV5-4, the J call TRBJ1-1, with D hard to call. The V gene lost 4 bases and the J gene lost 8 bases, with 12 bases spanning the gap. Per the germline V gene, CDR1 is SGHNT and CDR2 is YYREEE (reference sequence). CDR3 size: 12 residues. The CDR3 sequence is CASSLERREAFF. DNA of the CDR3: TGTGCCAGCAGCCTGGAAAGGAGGGAAGCTTTCTTT. Together with reference TRBV5-4 and TRBJ1-1, the CDR3 gives the full variable domain: ETGVTQSPTHLIKTRGQQVTLRCSSQSGHNTVSWYQQALGQGPQFIFQYYREEENGRGNFPPRFSGLQFPNYSSELNVNALELDDSALYLCASSLERREAFFGQGTRLTVV.

This chain uses TRBV12-3 or TRBV12-4 with TRBJ2-2; D ambiguous. The CDR3 loop spans 11 amino acids. V shed 0 bases and J shed 10 bases, with 3 bases lying between them. The CDR3 protein is CASSLAKELFF. CDR3 coding DNA: TGTGCCAGCAGTTTAGCCAAGGAGCTGTTTTTT.

The rearrangement links TRBV5-6 to TRBJ1-2; tentatively, D is TRBD1 (5 bases). Germline-derived CDR1 and CDR2 are SGHDT and YYEEEE. Trimming shortened V by 4 bases and J by 3 bases, and 16 bases separated the two germline ends. The CDR3 has 15 residues. DNA of the CDR3: TGTGCCAGCAGCCTATACGGGACGGAATACTATGGCTACACCTTC. As protein: CASSLYGTEYYGYTF.

The J gene is TRBJ1-1, the V gene TRBV5-1, with 7 bases matching TRBD1. Germline CDR1 and CDR2: SGHRS and YFSETQ. This CDR3 has 15 residues. V was pared by 3 bases and J by 5 bases, with 10 bases of the junction left unmatched. The CDR3 is CASSYQGVVYTEAFF. Written as DNA, the CDR3 is TGCGCCAGCAGCTACCAGGGGGTCGTCTATACTGAAGCTTTCTTT.

V and J are TRBV6-5 and TRBJ1-2, with 8 bases lining up with TRBD1. The CDR3 totals 15 residues. Germline V lookup: CDR1 MNHEY, CDR2 SVGAGI. J gave up 8 bases and V 6 bases, and 14 bases lay outside the gene matches. Written as DNA, the CDR3 is TGTGCCAGCAGGCCCATGTCAGGGGGCTCGGGGGGCTACACCTTC. As protein: CASRPMSGGSGGYTF.

This rearrangement joins TRBV10-2 to TRBJ1-5; TRBD1 matches 8 bases. Trimming cost V 6 bases and J 3 bases; bases outside gene matches: 4. Germline assignment: CDR1 WSHSY and CDR2 SAAADI. There are 14 residues in the CDR3. Here the CDR3 reads CASREGQVNQPQHF. CDR3 nucleotide sequence: TGCGCCAGCAGGGAGGGACAGGTCAATCAGCCCCAGCATTTT.

V usage is TRBV10-1 and J usage is TRBJ1-5; no clear D gene. Germline loops: CDR1 WNHNN, CDR2 SYGVQD (reference sequence). Trimming cost V 4 bases and J 0 bases, with 4 bases left between them. The CDR3 consists of 13 residues. The CDR3 loop reads CASSGNSNQPQHF. In DNA form, the CDR3 reads TGCGCCAGCAGTGGCAATAGCAATCAGCCCCAGCATTTT.

The rearrangement joins TRBV11-2 to TRBJ1-5; the D gene is possibly TRBD1 (6 bases). The CDR3 consists of 13 residues. The V end lost 3 bases, the J end lost 7 bases, and 10 bases lay between the germline ends. CDR1 and CDR2 from the germline V gene are SGHAT and FQNNGV. CDR3 sequence reads: CASSLDSFQPQHF. As DNA, the CDR3 is TGTGCCAGCAGCTTGGACAGTTTCCAGCCCCAGCATTTT.

V is TRBV10-3 and J is TRBJ1-5; weak D call: TRBD1 (6 bases). Germline-derived CDR1 and CDR2 are ENHRY and SYGVKD. The CDR3 runs 15 residues. Trimming stripped 0 bases from V and 6 bases from J, with 12 bases between. The CDR3 DNA is TGTGCCATCAGTGAGTCGGCAGGGGTTGGTCAGCCCCAGCATTTT. Its translation: CAISESAGVGQPQHF.